A selection of T cell receptor beta chains follows, all from one sample in a study of cytomegalovirus exposure and HLA in healthy donors. Libraries were prepared by immunoSEQ multiplex PCR; TCRdb keeps only in-frame clonotypes and omits some of them. This sample yields over 200,000 clones, of which just under 85% are seen a single time; approximately 0.62% belongs to the top ten. Sequencing was carried out using PBMCs. These TCRs come from a woman aged 40 to 49 in good health and CMV-seronegative. Both conserved end residues are part of each CDR3. The D gene is left open where the match is weak. Some rows mark clone size as missing; the rest say once, few, many or name a class of expanded clone.

V gene	D gene	J gene	clone size	CDR3 DNA	CDR3 protein
TRBV28	.	TRBJ2-7	.	TGTGCCAGCAGTTCCTTCTACGAGCAGTACTTC	CASSSFYEQYF
TRBV19	TRBD1	TRBJ1-2	.	TGTGCCAGTAGTATAAGTTATCGGACAGGGACTACTAACTATGGCTACACCTTC	CASSISYRTGTTNYGYTF
TRBV6-5	TRBD1	TRBJ1-4	few	TGTGCCAGCCGGGGCAGGGGGGCAACTAATGAAAAACTGTTTTTT	CASRGRGATNEKLFF
TRBV6-1	.	TRBJ1-2	.	TGTGCCAGCAGTGAAGCTGGTGAGGTCTTCGACTATGGCTACACCTTC	CASSEAGEVFDYGYTF
TRBV6-5	.	TRBJ2-6	few	TGTGCCAGCAGTTACCAGACACTCTCTGGGGCCAACGTCCTGACTTTC	CASSYQTLSGANVLTF
TRBV10-1	TRBD1	TRBJ1-6	.	TGCGCCAGCAGGGACAGGGTATCACCCCTCCACTTT	CASRDRVSPLHF
TRBV19	TRBD1	TRBJ2-7	.	TGTGCCAGTAGCCTCTCAGGGACAGGGGTGTACGAGCAGTACTTC	CASSLSGTGVYEQYF
TRBV15	TRBD1	TRBJ1-2	.	TGTGCCACCAGCAGCACAGGGGCCCCAAACTATGGCTACACCTTC	CATSSTGAPNYGYTF
TRBV11-3	TRBD1	TRBJ2-3	.	TGTGCCAGCAGCCAGACAGGGAAGTATCAAGATACGCAGTATTTT	CASSQTGKYQDTQYF
TRBV5-1	.	TRBJ1-4	few	TGCGCCAGCAGCACGCAGGGAATGAGAGAAAAACTGTTTTTT	CASSTQGMREKLFF
TRBV4-3	.	TRBJ1-2	.	TGCGCCAGCAGCCGGATGTCTGAAAGAGGTCGCTATGGCTACACCTTC	CASSRMSERGRYGYTF
TRBV6-5	TRBD1	TRBJ1-4	few	TGTGCCAGCAGTTACTCAATGGGGACAGGGCATGAAAAACTGTTTTTT	CASSYSMGTGHEKLFF
TRBV18	TRBD1	TRBJ1-2	.	TGTGCCAGCTCCCTTGTCCCCGGGACAGGCTTCGAGTATAACTATGGCTACACCTTC	CASSLVPGTGFEYNYGYTF
TRBV5-5	.	TRBJ1-5	.	TGTGCCAGCAGCTCGGGGGGGTTCAATCAGCCCCAGCATTTT	CASSSGGFNQPQHF
TRBV7-8	.	TRBJ1-1	.	TGTGCCAGCAGCTTAGGGGAGGGCCCGAGCACTGAAGCTTTCTTT	CASSLGEGPSTEAFF
TRBV10-1	TRBD1	TRBJ1-2	.	TGCGCCAGCAGCAACCGGGACAGAAATAACTATGGCTACACCTTC	CASSNRDRNNYGYTF
TRBV27	.	TRBJ1-1	few	TGTGCCAGCAGTTTATACCGAGGAGCTGAAGCTTTCTTT	CASSLYRGAEAFF
TRBV2	TRBD2	TRBJ2-3	.	TGTGCCAGCAGCCGACTAGCGGGAACGGATACGCAGTATTTT	CASSRLAGTDTQYF
TRBV5-5	TRBD1	TRBJ1-6	.	TGTGCCAGCAGCTTGTATCCGGACAGGGATTCACCCCTCCACTTT	CASSLYPDRDSPLHF
TRBV9	.	TRBJ2-7	.	TGTGCCAGCAGCGTAGAACAGGGTGTCTACGAGCAGTACTTC	CASSVEQGVYEQYF
TRBV5-1	.	TRBJ1-3	.	TGCGCCAGCAGCGTGCCCCAGGGCTCTGGAAACACCATATATTTT	CASSVPQGSGNTIYF
TRBV28	TRBD1	TRBJ1-3	.	TGTGCCAGCAGTCCCCGGGACAGGGTACTCGCTGGAAACACCATATATTTT	CASSPRDRVLAGNTIYF
TRBV5-6	TRBD2	TRBJ2-1	.	TGTGCCAGCGGGACCCGACTAGCCAGCAATGAGCAGTTCTTC	CASGTRLASNEQFF
TRBV15	TRBD1	TRBJ2-6	.	TGTGCCACCAGCAGAGATCAGGACAGGGGTTTCAGTGGGGCCAACGTCCTGACTTTC	CATSRDQDRGFSGANVLTF
TRBV4-1	.	TRBJ2-7	.	TGCGCCAGCAGCCAGGGCCCGGATCGTTCCTACGAGCAGTACTTC	CASSQGPDRSYEQYF
TRBV12-5	.	TRBJ2-2	.	TGTGCTAGTGGTGCGGGACTTTCCACCGGGGAGCTGTTTTTT	CASGAGLSTGELFF
TRBV7-2	TRBD2	TRBJ2-5	.	TGTGCCAGCAGCTTAGGCGGGGGGGTCGGAGAGACCCAGTACTTC	CASSLGGGVGETQYF
TRBV5-1	.	TRBJ2-5	.	TGCGCCAGCAGTGTCACAGGGCCAGAGACCCAGTACTTC	CASSVTGPETQYF
TRBV6-1	.	TRBJ1-1	.	TGTGCCAGTCGGGGACATTCGAACACTGAAGCTTTCTTT	CASRGHSNTEAFF
TRBV10-3	TRBD2	TRBJ2-3	.	TGTGCCATCAGCGTAGCGGGGGGCTACACAGATACGCAGTATTTT	CAISVAGGYTDTQYF
TRBV19	.	TRBJ2-3	.	TGTGCCAGTAGTATAGGAGCACAGGGAAGAGATACGCAGTATTTT	CASSIGAQGRDTQYF
TRBV7-9	.	TRBJ1-3	.	TGTGCCAGCAGCTGGGACTTACGCTCTGGAAACACCATATATTTT	CASSWDLRSGNTIYF
TRBV7-3	.	TRBJ2-2	.	TGTGCCAGCAGTAACCGGGCGAACACCGGGGAGCTGTTTTTT	CASSNRANTGELFF
TRBV29-1	TRBD1	TRBJ2-7	.	TGCAGCGTGAGGGGCCAGGGGGCCTCCTACGAGCAGTACTTC	CSVRGQGASYEQYF
TRBV7-9	.	TRBJ2-3	.	TGTGCCAGCAGTTTACCGGGAGCCACAGATACGCAGTATTTT	CASSLPGATDTQYF
TRBV15	.	TRBJ2-7	.	TGTGCCACCAGCAGAGATAAGGCAGGGTTCCACGAGCAGTACTTC	CATSRDKAGFHEQYF
TRBV19	TRBD1	TRBJ1-2	.	TGTGCCAGTCAAAGATCCCGGACAGGCTCTAACTATGGCTACACCTTC	CASQRSRTGSNYGYTF
TRBV29-1	TRBD1	TRBJ2-7	.	TGCAGCGTTGCCGGGACAGTCGGACCCTACGAGCAGTACTTC	CSVAGTVGPYEQYF
TRBV7-5	.	TRBJ2-7	.	TGTGCCAGAAATGGCGCGACAGACCCAATAACCTACGAGCAGTACTTC	CARNGATDPITYEQYF
TRBV10-1	TRBD2	TRBJ2-1	.	TGCGCCAGCAGTGAACTAGCGGGGGCTTCCAATGAGCAGTTCTTC	CASSELAGASNEQFF
TRBV27	TRBD1	TRBJ1-6	.	TGTGCCAGCAGTTTATCGAAGACAGGGGAGGATAGGACACCCCTCCACTTT	CASSLSKTGEDRTPLHF
TRBV28	.	TRBJ1-5	.	TGTGCCAGCCGCAATCAGGGTTATAGCAATCAGCCCCAGCATTTT	CASRNQGYSNQPQHF
TRBV19	.	TRBJ1-5	.	TGTGCCAGTAGCCCGAGGGGGTCTGGGGGCAATCAGCCCCAGCATTTT	CASSPRGSGGNQPQHF
TRBV29-1	.	TRBJ2-1	.	TGCAGCGTTGAAGCTTTACTAATCAATGAGCAGTTCTTC	CSVEALLINEQFF
TRBV7-2	.	TRBJ1-1	.	TGTGCCACAAGCCCTACCCAGGTGAACACTGAAGCTTTCTTT	CATSPTQVNTEAFF
TRBV27	TRBD2	TRBJ2-5	once	TGTGCCAGCGGGGGGGGGTTGGGGACCCAGTACTTC	CASGGGLGTQYF
TRBV7-9	.	TRBJ1-1	.	TGTGCCAGCAGCCTACATCAGGGGACTGAAGCTTTCTTT	CASSLHQGTEAFF
TRBV15	TRBD1	TRBJ2-2	.	TGTGCCACCAGCAGAGATAGACAGGGGGGCGGGGAGCTGTTTTTT	CATSRDRQGGGELFF
TRBV28	.	TRBJ2-7	.	TGTGCCAGCAGTTTATCTCTGGATCACGGGGTTTACTCCAACGAGCAGTACTTC	CASSLSLDHGVYSNEQYF
TRBV6-5	.	TRBJ2-1	.	TGTGCCAGCAGTTTCTCCGGGACAAGAAATGAGCAGTTCTTC	CASSFSGTRNEQFF
TRBV6-1	.	TRBJ1-2	.	TGTGCCAGCAGTGAAGCGCCGGACAGAAACTATGGCTACACCTTC	CASSEAPDRNYGYTF
TRBV19	.	TRBJ2-7	.	TGTGCCAGTAGTATCTCCAGGGTCCGCTCCTACGAGCAGTACTTC	CASSISRVRSYEQYF